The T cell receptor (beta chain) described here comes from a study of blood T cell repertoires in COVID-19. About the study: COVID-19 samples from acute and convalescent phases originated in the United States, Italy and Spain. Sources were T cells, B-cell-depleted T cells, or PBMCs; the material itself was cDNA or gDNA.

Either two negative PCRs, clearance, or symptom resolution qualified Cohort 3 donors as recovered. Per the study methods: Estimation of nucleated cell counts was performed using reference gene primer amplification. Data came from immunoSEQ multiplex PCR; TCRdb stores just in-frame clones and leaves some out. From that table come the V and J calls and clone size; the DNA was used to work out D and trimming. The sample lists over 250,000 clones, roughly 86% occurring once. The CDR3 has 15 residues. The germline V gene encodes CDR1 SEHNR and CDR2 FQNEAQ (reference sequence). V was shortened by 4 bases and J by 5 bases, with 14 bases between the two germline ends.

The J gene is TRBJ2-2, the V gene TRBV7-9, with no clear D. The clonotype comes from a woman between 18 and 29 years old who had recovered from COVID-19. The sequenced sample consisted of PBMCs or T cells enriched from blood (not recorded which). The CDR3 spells CASSSDWRGTGELFF. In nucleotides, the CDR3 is TGTGCCAGCAGCTCAGACTGGAGAGGAACCGGGGAGCTGTTTTTT.